This TCR beta chain was obtained from a study of blood T cell repertoires in COVID-19. The wider study: Some COVID-19 samples were acute and others convalescent; all came from the United States, Italy and Spain. Sample material is recorded as cDNA or gDNA derived from T cells, B-cell-depleted T cells, or PBMCs.

From germline, CDR1 is SNHLY and CDR2 FYNNEI. Trimming cost V 3 bases and J 7 bases, with 13 bases left between them. The CDR3 spans 14 residues. In the authors' methods: Amplification from reference gene primers served as the basis for estimated nucleated cell counts. Libraries were prepared by immunoSEQ multiplex PCR; TCRdb keeps only in-frame clonotypes and omits some of them. V, J and clone size were drawn from that table, and D and trimming were deduced from the DNA. The sample records 110,000 to 150,000 clones, roughly 85% being singletons. Input material: peripheral blood. The V gene is TRBV2, the J gene TRBJ1-5; no clear D. The origin of this receptor is a man aged 50 or older with acute or convalescent COVID-19. The CDR3 protein is CASSEGEGGQPQHF. CDR3 DNA sequence: TGTGCCAGCAGTGAGGGAGAGGGTGGGCAGCCCCAGCATTTT.